This T cell receptor (beta chain) stems from a study of T cells in narcolepsy. Overall study: Healthy controls were enrolled alongside patients with narcolepsy type 1 or type 2. Study observations and caveats: In some patient and control memory CD4+ samples, autoreactive clones were absent. Same-patient CSF and blood CD4+ T cell clonotypes included HCRT-specific and TRIB2-specific autoreactive ones.

This CDR3 region has 15 residues. The V end lost 4 bases, the J end lost 5 bases, and 20 bases lay between the germline ends. Per germline, CDR1 GTSNPN and CDR2 SVGIG (reference sequence). Profiling relied on immunoSEQ multiplex PCR, and the TCRdb table lists in-frame clones only, not all of them. Of approximately 25,000 clones in the sample, 81% are singletons; the top ten hold approximately 0.98%. A remark on this clone: What it recognizes is unknown.

Sequenced material: memory (CD45RA-) CD4+ T cells from blood. V is TRBV30 and J is TRBJ2-5; possible D gene TRBD2, 7 bases. This clonotype originated in a human donor in good health. This chain's CDR3 is CAWISGLGRGETQYF. The DNA for the CDR3 is TGTGCCTGGATCTCCGGGCTAGGGAGGGGGGAGACCCAGTACTTC. Filled out from reference TRBV30 and TRBJ2-5, the complete variable domain reads SQTIHQWPATLVQPVGSPLSLECTVEGTSNPNLYWYRQAAGRGLQLLFYSVGIGQISSEVPQNLSASRPQDRQFILSSKKLLLSDSGFYLCAWISGLGRGETQYFGPGTRLLVL.